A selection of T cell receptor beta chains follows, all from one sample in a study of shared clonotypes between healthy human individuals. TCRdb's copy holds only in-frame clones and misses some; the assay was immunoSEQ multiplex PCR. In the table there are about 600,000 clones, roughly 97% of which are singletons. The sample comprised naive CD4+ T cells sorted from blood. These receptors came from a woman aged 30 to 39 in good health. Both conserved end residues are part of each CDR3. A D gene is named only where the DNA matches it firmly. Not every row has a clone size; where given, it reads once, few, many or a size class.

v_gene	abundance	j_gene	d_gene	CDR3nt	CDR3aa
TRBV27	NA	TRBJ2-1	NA	TGTGCCAGCAGCGCCCGAAGCGAGCAGTTCTTC	CASSARSEQFF
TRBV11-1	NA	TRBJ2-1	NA	TGTGCCAGCAGCTTAGCGGCGTATAGCTACAATGAGCAGTTCTTC	CASSLAAYSYNEQFF
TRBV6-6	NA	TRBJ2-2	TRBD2	TGTGCCAGCAGTGAGCTAGCGGGAGGAACCGGGGAGCTGTTTTTT	CASSELAGGTGELFF
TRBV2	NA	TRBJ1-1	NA	TGTGCCAGCAGTAGTAGTATCAGGAACACTGAAGCTTTCTTT	CASSSSIRNTEAFF
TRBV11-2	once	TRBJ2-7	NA	TGTGCCAGCAGCGTCGGCGACAGGAGGACCTACGAGCAGTACTTC	CASSVGDRRTYEQYF
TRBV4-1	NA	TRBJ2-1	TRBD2	TGCGCCAGCAGCCGGGGGACTAGCGGGAACTACAATGAGCAGTTCTTC	CASSRGTSGNYNEQFF
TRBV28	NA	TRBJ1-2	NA	TGTGCCAGCTGGGGGCCGGCAAGGGGATACGGCTACACCTTC	CASWGPARGYGYTF
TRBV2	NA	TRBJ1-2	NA	TGTGCCAGCAGCGTCAGGATAAACTATGGCTACACCTTC	CASSVRINYGYTF
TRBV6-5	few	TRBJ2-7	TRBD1	TGTGCCAGCAGCTTCACAGGGGACCCCTACGAGCAGTACTTC	CASSFTGDPYEQYF
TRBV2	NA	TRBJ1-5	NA	TGTGCCAGCGCCAAGGGTTACAGCAATCAGCCCCAGCATTTT	CASAKGYSNQPQHF
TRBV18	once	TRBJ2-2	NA	TGTGCCAGCTCACCAGCCGGGGGTCGGCACTCCGGGGAGCTGTTTTTT	CASSPAGGRHSGELFF
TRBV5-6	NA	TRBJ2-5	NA	TGTGCCAGCAGCTTGGGACTGCGCCGGGGGGAGACCCAGTACTTC	CASSLGLRRGETQYF
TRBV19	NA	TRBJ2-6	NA	TGTGCCAGTAGTATAGGGTCCCTCTCCGGGGCCAACGTCCTGACTTTC	CASSIGSLSGANVLTF
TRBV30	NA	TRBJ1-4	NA	TGTGCCCGCGGTGGCGCCACAGGGAAGAATGAAAAACTGTTTTTT	CARGGATGKNEKLFF
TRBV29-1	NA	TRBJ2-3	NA	TGCAGCGTTGAAAAACGGGACACAGATACGCAGTATTTT	CSVEKRDTDTQYF
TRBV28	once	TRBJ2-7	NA	TGTGCCAGCAGCACCCCGGGCGTAAACAGCTCCTACGAGCAGTACTTC	CASSTPGVNSSYEQYF
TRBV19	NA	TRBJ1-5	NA	TGTGCCAGTAGGGGGGACGATTGGATGGAGCCCCAGCATTTT	CASRGDDWMEPQHF
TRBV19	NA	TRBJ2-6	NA	TGTGCCAGTAGTGTCTCTGGGGCCAACGTCCTGACTTTC	CASSVSGANVLTF
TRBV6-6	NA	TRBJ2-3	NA	TGTGCCAGCAAACCGTCCCTGGATACGCAGTATTTT	CASKPSLDTQYF
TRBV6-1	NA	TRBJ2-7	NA	TGTGCCAGCAGTGACAGGGCGTACGAGCAGTACTTC	CASSDRAYEQYF
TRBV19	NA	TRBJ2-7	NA	TGTGCCAGTAGTATTGGCCCTTCTCCCTCCTACGAGCAGTACTTC	CASSIGPSPSYEQYF
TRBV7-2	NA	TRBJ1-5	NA	TGTGCCAGCAGCTTAGGACAGCACAATCAGCCCCAGCATTTT	CASSLGQHNQPQHF
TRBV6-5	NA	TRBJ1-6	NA	TGTGCCAGCAGTCCCCGGGACCTGAATTCACCCCTCCACTTT	CASSPRDLNSPLHF
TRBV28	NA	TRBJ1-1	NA	TGTGCCAGCAGTTTTGGGATGAACACTGAAGCTTTCTTT	CASSFGMNTEAFF
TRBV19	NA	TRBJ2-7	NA	TGTGCCACCATTCAAAGCTCCTACGAGCAGTACTTC	CATIQSSYEQYF
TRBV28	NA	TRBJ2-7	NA	TGTGCCAGCGGCCCCACAGCGGTCTCCTACGAGCAGTACTTC	CASGPTAVSYEQYF
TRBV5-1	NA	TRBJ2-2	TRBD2	TGCGCCAGCAGACCTAGCGGGAGGGCCCCCGGGGAGCTGTTTTTT	CASRPSGRAPGELFF
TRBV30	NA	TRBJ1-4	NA	TGTGCCTGGCGACAGCCCCCCTGGGAAAAACTGTTTTTT	CAWRQPPWEKLFF
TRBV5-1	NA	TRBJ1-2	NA	TGCGCCAGCAGCTCGGGGACCTCTGGCTATGGCTACACCTTC	CASSSGTSGYGYTF
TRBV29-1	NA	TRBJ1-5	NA	TGCAGCGTGTACCTGGGGGGGGCGGGCAATCAGCCCCAGCATTTT	CSVYLGGAGNQPQHF
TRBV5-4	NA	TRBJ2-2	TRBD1	TGTGCCAGCAGGTACGGCCAGGGGGCGGACACCGGGGAGCTGTTTTTT	CASRYGQGADTGELFF
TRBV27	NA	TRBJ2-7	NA	TGTGCCAGCAGTTTAGCGGTTAGCTCCTACGAGCAGTACTTC	CASSLAVSSYEQYF
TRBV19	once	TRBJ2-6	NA	TGTGCCAGTAGTATCGCCGCCTCTGGGGCCAACGTCCTGACTTTC	CASSIAASGANVLTF
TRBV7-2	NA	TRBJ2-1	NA	TGTGCCAGCAGCTTAGCTGAGCAGTTCTTC	CASSLAEQFF
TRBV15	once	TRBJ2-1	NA	TGTGCCACCAGCAGAGAGAGAGGGAGCTCCTACAATGAGCAGTTCTTC	CATSRERGSSYNEQFF
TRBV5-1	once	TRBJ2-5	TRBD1	TGCGCCAGCAGCTCGGGACAGAGGGGGTCCCAGTACTTC	CASSSGQRGSQYF
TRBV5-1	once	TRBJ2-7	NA	TGCGCCAGCAGCCCAGAGACAGTGGGGCCCTACGAGCAGTACTTC	CASSPETVGPYEQYF
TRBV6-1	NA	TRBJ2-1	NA	TGTGCCAGCAGTGAAGCTTACTACAATGAGCAGTTCTTC	CASSEAYYNEQFF
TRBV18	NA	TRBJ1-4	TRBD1	TGTGCCAGCTCGCCGACAGGGGGCTTCGAAAAACTGTTTTTT	CASSPTGGFEKLFF
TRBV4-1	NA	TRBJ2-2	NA	TGCGCCAGCAGCCATGGCATGGGGGGGCCGAACACCGGGGAGCTGTTTTTT	CASSHGMGGPNTGELFF
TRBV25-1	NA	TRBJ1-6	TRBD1	TGTGCCAGCAGTGAACTGGGGACAGGGGGCTCACCCCTCCACTTT	CASSELGTGGSPLHF
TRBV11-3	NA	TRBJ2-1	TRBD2	TGTGCCAGCAGCTCCTGGACTAGCTCCAATGAGCAGTTCTTC	CASSSWTSSNEQFF
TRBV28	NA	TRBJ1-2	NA	TGTGCCAGCAGCGGGCTAGTATATGGCTACACCTTC	CASSGLVYGYTF
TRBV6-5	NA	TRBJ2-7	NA	TGTGCCAGCAGTGCCGGGACAAGTCACGAGCAGTACTTC	CASSAGTSHEQYF
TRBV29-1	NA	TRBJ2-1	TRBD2	TGCAGCGTTCCACCCGGGACTAGCTCCTACAATGAGCAGTTCTTC	CSVPPGTSSYNEQFF
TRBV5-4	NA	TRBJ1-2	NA	TGTGCCAGCAGCTTGGAGGGCCCGCCCAAGTATGGCTACACCTTC	CASSLEGPPKYGYTF
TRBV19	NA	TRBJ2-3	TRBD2	TGTGCCAGTAAACCGGGACTAGCGGGCACAGATACGCAGTATTTT	CASKPGLAGTDTQYF
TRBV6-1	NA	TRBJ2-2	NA	TGTGCCAGCAGTGAAGCTAGCGCTTGGACCGGGGAGCTGTTTTTT	CASSEASAWTGELFF
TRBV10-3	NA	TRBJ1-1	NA	TGTGCCATCAGGCCCGCGGCCAACACTGAAGCTTTCTTT	CAIRPAANTEAFF
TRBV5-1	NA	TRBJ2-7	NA	TGCGCCAGCAGCTTCCCCCGGGAAGACTACGAGCAGTACTTC	CASSFPREDYEQYF
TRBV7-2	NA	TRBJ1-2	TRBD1	TGTGCCAGCAGCCAGAGACAGGGGCTGGCCTATGGCTACACCTTC	CASSQRQGLAYGYTF
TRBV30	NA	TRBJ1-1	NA	TGTGCCTGGAACGTCGGGGGGTTGGCGGCTGAAGCTTTCTTT	CAWNVGGLAAEAFF
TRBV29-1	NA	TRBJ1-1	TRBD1	TGCAGCGTTGCCCCGACAGGGCTGAACACTGAAGCTTTCTTT	CSVAPTGLNTEAFF
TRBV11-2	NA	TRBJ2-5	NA	TGTGCCAGCAGCTCTCTTAAGGTTGAGCAGTACTTC	CASSSLKVEQYF
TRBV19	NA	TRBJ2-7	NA	TGTGCCAGTAGTGCACAATCCGGGTTCTCCTACGAGCAGTACTTC	CASSAQSGFSYEQYF
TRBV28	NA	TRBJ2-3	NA	TGTGCCAGCAGTCTCCCGAGGGTCACAGATACGCAGTATTTT	CASSLPRVTDTQYF
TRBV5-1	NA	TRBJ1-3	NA	TGCGCCAGCAGCGCGGGACATACTGACTCTGGAAACACCATATATTTT	CASSAGHTDSGNTIYF